This T cell receptor (beta chain) came from a study of blood T cells in healthy people across ages. Overall study findings and caveats: Higher diversity and more naive CD4+ cells were features of long-lived donors, compared to aged donors.

This CDR3 region has 16 residues. Germline V gene sequence: CDR1 DFQATT, CDR2 SNEGSKA (reference sequence). Unmatched junction bases numbered 16, after V lost 5 bases and J lost 5 bases. This clonotype has just a few counts. The target antigen is unknown. Alongside a J-beta primer mix, a sample-barcoded 5' primer served in a second PCR lasting 7 to 11 cycles. From the 5' RACE reads, TCRdb called clonotypes with MiXCR, one entry per CDR3 protein. The sample holds about 720,000 distinct CDR3 sequences, about 25% seen once. A further study also used this sample, focusing on T cells of mothers and their children. That work states: For the second PCR, the M1S primer put in sample barcodes and 2-4 random nucleotides.

Sequenced input: blood. V gene TRBV20-1 combines with J gene TRBJ2-5; 8 bases are a match to TRBD2. The clonotype originates from a boy younger than 18 in good health. Written as DNA, the CDR3 is TGCAGTGCTCGTCAGGCGGCCAGCGGGAGTAGGGAGACCCAGTACTTC. This encodes CSARQAASGSRETQYF.